Shown below are 27 T cell receptor beta chains from a single sample sequenced in a study of cytomegalovirus exposure and HLA in healthy donors. In the PCR, 60 Vbeta and 13 Jbeta primers were used. TCRdb's copy holds only in-frame clones and misses some; the assay was immunoSEQ multiplex PCR. The sample table sets out 100,000 to 150,000 clones. The sample taken for sequencing was PBMCs. All receptors come from a woman aged 40-49 years in good health and CMV-seropositive.

The gene calls are TRBV28 and TRBJ2-7, with unresolved D. This CDR3 spans 12 amino acids. Trimming took 2 bases from V and 4 from J, leaving 6 bases between them. Germline loops: CDR1 MDHEN, CDR2 SYDVKM. CDR3 loop: CASSLAVYEQYF. The CDR3 bases are TGTGCCAGCAGTTTAGCAGTTTACGAGCAGTACTTC.

This rearrangement joins TRBV6-5 to TRBJ1-1; maybe TRBD1 (6 bases). The CDR3 is 13 residues long. V lost 6 bases, J lost 1 base, and 9 bases lay in between. The V gene's germline CDR1 is MNHEY and CDR2 SVGAGI. The chain's CDR3 is CASSRRGNTEAFF. Here the CDR3 DNA reads TGTGCCAGCAGCCGCAGGGGGAACACTGAAGCTTTCTTT.

The chain uses TRBV13 and TRBJ2-7; tentative D call: TRBD1 (5 bases). The CDR3 is 14 residues long. The germline V and J ends were trimmed by 4 bases and 1 base, with 11 bases remaining between them. From germline, CDR1 is PRHDT and CDR2 FYEKMQ (reference sequence). The CDR3 loop reads CASSSDKESYEQYF. The CDR3 DNA reads as TGTGCCAGCAGCTCGGACAAAGAGTCCTACGAGCAGTACTTC. The full variable domain, rest sourced from reference TRBV13 and TRBJ2-7, is AAGVIQSPRHLIKEKRETATLKCYPIPRHDTVYWYQQGPGQDPQFLISFYEKMQSDKGSIPDRFSAQQFSDYHSELNMSSLELGDSALYFCASSSDKESYEQYFGPGTRLTVT.

According to its frequency, this clone is medium-sized (0.01 to 0.1%). CDR3 nucleotides: TGTGCCAGCAGTTACTCGCCGGACACCTCCTACGAGCAGTACTTC. Translating gives CASSYSPDTSYEQYF. The V and J genes are TRBV6-5 and TRBJ2-7; D might be TRBD1 (5 bases). V gave up 0 bases and J gave up 0 bases, with 9 bases separating them. The CDR3 consists of 15 residues. Germline V gene data show CDR1 as MNHEY and CDR2 as SVGAGI.

The CDR3 spells CASSQEGEWTSGGVGELFF. CDR3 sequence (DNA): TGCGCCAGCAGCCAAGAAGGCGAATGGACTAGCGGAGGGGTCGGGGAGCTGTTTTTT. The chain links TRBV4-3 to TRBJ2-2; 10 nucleotides line up with TRBD2. The CDR3 is 19 amino acids. Trimming removed 0 bases from V and 7 bases from J; junction bases left unmatched: 14. Germline assignment: CDR1 LGHNA and CDR2 YSLEER.

The CDR3 coding sequence is TGTGCCAGCAGCTTGCGGGGAGCGCACCTAGACCAAAACATTCAGTACTTC. Translating gives CASSLRGAHLDQNIQYF. The rearrangement uses TRBV5-4 and TRBJ2-4, with a possible D match to TRBD2 (5 bases). The length of the CDR3 is 17 residues. Deletions cut 1 base from V and 5 bases from J, with 19 bases between. Germline V gene lookup returns CDR1 SGHNT and CDR2 YYREEE (reference sequence).

The chain has TRBV19 and TRBJ2-7, with a weak D call TRBD2 (6 bases). CDR1 is LNHDA and CDR2 is SQIVND in the germline V gene (reference sequence). CDR3 length: 16 residues. Trimming left V 2 bases short and J 4 bases short, with 18 bases between. For the CDR3, the DNA is TGTGCCAGTAGTATATCCGCGACTAGGTCGGAATACGAGCAGTACTTC. Encoded protein: CASSISATRSEYEQYF.

Written as DNA, the CDR3 is TGTGCCAGCTCACCGTCCAGACAGCTAACGTCCTATGGCTACACCTTC. Its translation is CASSPSRQLTSYGYTF. V is TRBV18 and J is TRBJ1-2; possible D gene TRBD1, 5 bases. This CDR3 has 16 amino acids. CDR1 and CDR2 (germline): KGHSH, LQKENI. Trimming shortened V by 3 bases and J by 4 bases, and 18 bases separated the two germline ends.

The chain employs TRBV11-3 and TRBJ2-3; 10 bases match TRBD2. Germline values: CDR1 SGHNT, CDR2 YENEEA. The CDR3 extends over 17 amino acids. The V segment lost 3 bases and the J segment 2 bases; nucleotides outside the gene matches: 8. The CDR3 nucleotides are TGTGCCAGCAGCTTCCAAGTAGCGGGAGGCCTCACAGATACGCAGTATTTT. It is translated as CASSFQVAGGLTDTQYF. The full variable domain, its missing parts supplied by reference TRBV11-3 and TRBJ2-3, is EAGVVQSPRYKIIEKKQPVAFWCNPISGHNTLYWYLQNLGQGPELLIRYENEEAVDDSQLPKDRFSAERLKGVDSTLKIQPAELGDSAVYLCASSFQVAGGLTDTQYFGPGTRLTVL.

The CDR3 loop reads CASSYGQGVNYGYTF. In nucleotides, the CDR3 is TGTGCCAGCAGTTACGGGCAGGGGGTTAACTATGGCTACACCTTC. This chain connects TRBV6-6 to TRBJ1-2; TRBD1 agrees at 7 bases. CDR1 MNHNY and CDR2 SVGAGI come from the germline V gene (reference sequence). CDR3 size: 15 residues. Trimming at V came to 2 bases and at J to 1 base, leaving 4 bases not matched to a gene.

The rearrangement joins TRBV5-1 to TRBJ2-1; 12 nucleotides match TRBD2. Germline V gives CDR1 SGHRS, CDR2 YFSETQ. V gave up 4 bases and J gave up 8 bases; unmatched junction bases: 10. The CDR3 loop spans 16 amino acids. In DNA, the CDR3 is TGCGCCAGCAGCGCGGGACTAGCGGGTTCCGTAGATGAGCAGTTCTTC. Translating gives CASSAGLAGSVDEQFF.

The chain couples TRBV29-1 to TRBJ2-7; D might be TRBD2 (5 bases). V lost 4 bases and J 1 base, leaving 11 bases between the germline ends. Germline loops: CDR1 SQVTM, CDR2 ANQGSEA. The CDR3 has 13 residues. This chain's CDR3 is CSVADLRSYEQYF. CDR3 in DNA: TGCAGCGTTGCGGACTTGAGATCCTACGAGCAGTACTTC.

This chain joins TRBV5-4 and TRBJ2-2, with D maybe TRBD1 (5 bases). CDR3 size: 15 residues. The germline CDR1 and CDR2 sequences are SGHNT and YYREEE (reference sequence). V was trimmed by 0 bases and J by 1 base, leaving 7 bases between them. CDR3 sequence: CASSLVGQNTGELFF. The CDR3 region has the DNA TGTGCCAGCAGCTTGGTAGGACAGAACACCGGGGAGCTGTTTTTT.

V and J are TRBV6-5 and TRBJ2-7; 7 bases map to TRBD1. CDR3 size: 15 residues. Per the germline V gene, CDR1 is MNHEY and CDR2 is SVGAGI. The trim removed 0 bases at V and 4 bases at J, leaving 6 bases unmatched. The CDR3 sequence: CASSYSVTGRYEQYF. CDR3 bases: TGTGCCAGCAGTTACTCAGTGACAGGGCGATACGAGCAGTACTTC.

The chain is built from TRBV19 and TRBJ2-7; TRBD1 matches 8 bases. Germline V gene lookup returns CDR1 LNHDA and CDR2 SQIVND (reference sequence). The CDR3 has 15 amino acids. The trim removed 1 base at V and 3 bases at J, leaving 5 bases unmatched. CDR3 loop: CASSIVGTGVYEQYF. DNA of the CDR3: TGTGCCAGTAGTATAGTGGGGACAGGTGTCTACGAGCAGTACTTC.

V gene TRBV19 combines with J gene TRBJ1-2; TRBD1 agrees at 7 bases. The CDR3 is 15 residues long. Germline V gene data show CDR1 as LNHDA and CDR2 as SQIVND (reference sequence). J gave up 4 bases and V 3 bases, and 8 bases lay outside the gene matches. The CDR3 DNA is TGTGCCAGTAGTATCGGCCCAGGGGGAGGCTATGGCTACACCTTC. It yields the protein CASSIGPGGGYGYTF. Together with reference TRBV19 and TRBJ1-2, the CDR3 gives the full variable domain: DGGITQSPKYLFRKEGQNVTLSCEQNLNHDAMYWYRQDPGQGLRLIYYSQIVNDFQKGDIAEGYSVSREKKESFPLTVTSAQKNPTAFYLCASSIGPGGGYGYTFGSGTRLTVV.

V gene TRBV28 combines with J gene TRBJ2-3; D is perhaps TRBD1 (5 bases). Germline values: CDR1 MDHEN, CDR2 SYDVKM. This CDR3 comprises 15 residues. The ends were cut back, 2 bases at V and 5 bases at J, with 14 bases in the middle. CDR3 residues: CASSLRAGWIDTQYF. The CDR3 nucleotides are TGTGCCAGCAGTTTAAGGGCAGGGTGGATAGATACGCAGTATTTT.

J is TRBJ1-1 and V is TRBV19, with 7 bases matching TRBD1. Germline CDR1 reads LNHDA; CDR2 reads SQIVND (reference sequence). V dropped 4 bases and J dropped 4; count of bases not matched to a gene: 6. The CDR3 is 14 amino acids. CDR3 nucleotide sequence: TGTGCCAGTAGTACGGACCAGGGGGTCACTGAAGCTTTCTTT. This codes for CASSTDQGVTEAFF.

This rearrangement joins TRBV5-5 to TRBJ2-1; the match to TRBD2 covers 12 bases. CDR3 length: 15 residues. The germline gives CDR1 SGHKS, CDR2 YYEKEE (reference sequence). V was clipped by 4 bases and J by 9 bases; unmatched bases: 8. CDR3 residues: CASSVLAGGPGEQFF. The CDR3 DNA follows: TGTGCCAGCAGCGTGCTAGCGGGAGGGCCGGGTGAGCAGTTCTTC. Looking up the rest from reference TRBV5-5 and TRBJ2-1 gives the full variable domain: DAGVTQSPTHLIKTRGQQVTLRCSPISGHKSVSWYQQVLGQGPQFIFQYYEKEERGRGNFPDRFSARQFPNYSSELNVNALLLGDSALYLCASSVLAGGPGEQFFGPGTRLTVL.

The chain links TRBV29-1 to TRBJ1-3; D is unresolved. CDR3 length: 13 amino acids. Germline V gene sequence: CDR1 SQVTM, CDR2 ANQGSEA. Trimming removed 4 bases from V and 3 bases from J, with 10 bases in between. The CDR3 loop reads CSVGAGFGNTIYF. CDR3 bases: TGCAGCGTTGGGGCGGGATTTGGAAACACCATATATTTT.

CDR3 in amino acids: CASSHRGAGANVLTF. In DNA, the CDR3 is TGTGCCAGCAGTCACAGGGGTGCTGGGGCCAACGTCCTGACTTTC. The genes are TRBV27 and TRBJ2-6; TRBD1 matches 7 bases. The germline gives CDR1 MNHEY, CDR2 SMNVEV (reference sequence). The CDR3 has 15 amino acids. The V segment lost 5 bases and the J segment 2 bases; nucleotides outside the gene matches: 3.

CDR3 nucleotide sequence: TGTGCCAGCAGCGCAACAGGGGTGAACACTGAAGCTTTCTTT. This gives the protein CASSATGVNTEAFF. The chain uses TRBV7-6 and TRBJ1-1, with 7 bases identical to TRBD1. CDR3 length: 14 residues. Germline V lookup: CDR1 SGHVS, CDR2 FNYEAQ. V shed 5 bases and J 0 bases; nucleotides not matched to a gene: 3.

V gene TRBV7-2 combines with J gene TRBJ2-7; 10 bases fit TRBD1. Trimming removed 5 bases from V and 7 bases from J; junction bases left unmatched: 8. This CDR3 contains 14 residues. Per the germline V gene, CDR1 is SGHTA and CDR2 is FQGNSA. The CDR3 reads CASSPPGTGVEQYF. The CDR3 region has the DNA TGTGCCAGCAGCCCTCCAGGGACAGGGGTGGAGCAGTACTTC.

This chain connects TRBV19 to TRBJ2-1; D is possibly TRBD1 (6 bases). The CDR3 is 15 amino acids. Trimming removed 5 bases from V and 6 bases from J, with 17 bases in between. CDR1 is LNHDA and CDR2 is SQIVND in the germline V gene (reference sequence). As DNA, the CDR3 is TGTGCCAGTAGTTTCCCCCGACAGGTACTCAATGAGCAGTTCTTC. It yields the protein CASSFPRQVLNEQFF.

The chain links TRBV5-4 to TRBJ2-1, with 7 bases that match TRBD1. Germline CDR1 reads SGHNT; CDR2 reads YYREEE (reference sequence). The CDR3 is made up of 16 amino acids. V gave up 5 bases and J gave up 6 bases; unmatched junction bases: 14. This CDR3 is CASRSGIDRVANEQFF. The CDR3 region has the DNA TGTGCCAGCAGGTCTGGGATCGACAGGGTGGCCAATGAGCAGTTCTTC.

V is TRBV19 and J is TRBJ2-7; D unresolved. Trimming shortened V by 1 base and J by 1 base, and 8 bases separated the two germline ends. Per the germline V gene, CDR1 is LNHDA and CDR2 is SQIVND (reference sequence). The CDR3 contains 14 residues. DNA of the CDR3: TGTGCCAGTAGTATAGGCCAGTTTTCCTACGAGCAGTACTTC. Amino acids: CASSIGQFSYEQYF.

CDR3 amino acids: CASSPLPGGYTF. The DNA of the CDR3 is TGTGCCAGCAGTCCCCTCCCAGGAGGCTACACCTTC. The chain combines TRBV28 with TRBJ1-2, with D unresolved. V gave up 5 bases and J gave up 8 bases, with 12 bases separating them. The CDR3 consists of 12 residues. Germline values: CDR1 MDHEN, CDR2 SYDVKM.